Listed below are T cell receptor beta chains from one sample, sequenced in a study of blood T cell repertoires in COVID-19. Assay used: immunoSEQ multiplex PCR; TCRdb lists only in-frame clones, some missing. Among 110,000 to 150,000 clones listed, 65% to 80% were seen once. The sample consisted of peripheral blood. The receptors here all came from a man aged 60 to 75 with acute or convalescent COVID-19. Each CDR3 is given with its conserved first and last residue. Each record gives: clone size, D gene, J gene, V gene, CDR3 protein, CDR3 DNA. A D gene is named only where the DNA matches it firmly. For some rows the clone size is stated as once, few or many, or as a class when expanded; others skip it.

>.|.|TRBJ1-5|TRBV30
CAWSTNGQVNQPQHF
TGTGCCTGGAGTACGAATGGGCAGGTAAATCAGCCCCAGCATTTT
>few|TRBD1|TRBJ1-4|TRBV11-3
CASSRFRDRLEKLFF
TGTGCCAGCAGCAGATTCCGGGACAGGTTAGAAAAACTGTTTTTT
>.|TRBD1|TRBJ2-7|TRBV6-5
CASSYSFGTGGYEQYF
TGTGCCAGCAGTTACTCATTTGGGACAGGGGGCTACGAGCAGTACTTC
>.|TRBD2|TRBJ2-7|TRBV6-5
CASSGGGTYEQYF
TGTGCCAGCAGCGGCGGGGGAACCTACGAGCAGTACTTC
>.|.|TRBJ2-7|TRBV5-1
CASSPRGGLESSYEQYF
TGCGCCAGCAGCCCTAGGGGTGGGCTAGAGAGCTCCTACGAGCAGTACTTC
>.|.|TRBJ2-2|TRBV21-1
CASSKDGRTNTGELFF
TGTGCCAGCAGCAAAGACGGCAGGACGAACACCGGGGAGCTGTTTTTT
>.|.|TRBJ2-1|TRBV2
CASQEATIYNEQFF
TGTGCCAGCCAGGAGGCTACGATCTACAATGAGCAGTTCTTC
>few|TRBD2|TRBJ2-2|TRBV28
CASSPGLSNTGELFF
TGTGCCAGCAGCCCGGGACTATCGAACACCGGGGAGCTGTTTTTT
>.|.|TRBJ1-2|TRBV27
CASSFLEDSNYGYTF
TGTGCCAGCAGTTTTTTGGAAGACAGTAACTATGGCTACACCTTC
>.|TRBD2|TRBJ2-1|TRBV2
CASSVSSGKYNEQFF
TGTGCCAGCAGTGTTTCTAGCGGAAAATACAATGAGCAGTTCTTC
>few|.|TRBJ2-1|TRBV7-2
CASSLGHPNEQFF
TGTGCCAGCAGCTTAGGACACCCCAATGAGCAGTTCTTC
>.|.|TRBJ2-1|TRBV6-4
CASSVMLSYNEQFF
TGTGCCAGCAGTGTAATGCTATCCTACAATGAGCAGTTCTTC
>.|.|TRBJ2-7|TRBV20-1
CSASFGSSYEQYF
TGCAGTGCTAGTTTTGGCAGCTCCTACGAGCAGTACTTC
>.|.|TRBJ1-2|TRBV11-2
CASSYIQDNYGYTF
TGTGCCAGCAGCTACATCCAGGATAACTATGGCTACACCTTC
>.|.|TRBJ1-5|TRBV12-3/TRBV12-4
CASSLTVNQPQHF
TGTGCCAGCAGTTTGACAGTGAATCAGCCCCAGCATTTT
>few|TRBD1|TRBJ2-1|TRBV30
CAWSGTGSSEQFF
TGTGCCTGGAGTGGGACAGGGTCAAGTGAGCAGTTCTTC
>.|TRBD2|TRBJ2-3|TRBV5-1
CASSLGLAGVGSDTQYF
TGCGCCAGCAGCCTGGGACTAGCGGGAGTCGGGTCAGATACGCAGTATTTT
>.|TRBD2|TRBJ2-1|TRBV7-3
CASSLLAGGAEQFF
TGTGCCAGCAGCTTATTAGCGGGAGGGGCTGAGCAGTTCTTC
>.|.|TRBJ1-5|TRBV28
CASSLGGLTNQPQHF
TGTGCCAGCAGTTTAGGGGGACTTACCAATCAGCCCCAGCATTTT
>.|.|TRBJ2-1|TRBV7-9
CASSDGGRGEQFF
TGTGCCAGCAGTGACGGTGGCAGAGGTGAGCAGTTCTTC
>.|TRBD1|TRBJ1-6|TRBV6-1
CASSEVGGGNSPLHF
TGTGCCAGCAGTGAGGTAGGGGGCGGCAATTCACCCCTCCACTTT
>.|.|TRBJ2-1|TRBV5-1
CASSQDYYNEQFF
TGCGCCAGCAGCCAAGACTACTACAATGAGCAGTTCTTC
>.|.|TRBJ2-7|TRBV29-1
CSVEVPGQLTYEQYF
TGCAGCGTTGAAGTTCCGGGACAACTTACCTACGAGCAGTACTTC
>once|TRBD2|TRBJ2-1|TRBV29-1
CSVDTTSGSYNEQFF
TGCAGCGTTGACACGACTAGCGGGTCCTACAATGAGCAGTTCTTC
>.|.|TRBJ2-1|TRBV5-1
CASSWQGTAGAGEQFF
TGCGCCAGCAGCTGGCAGGGAACCGCCGGCGCGGGGGAGCAGTTCTTC
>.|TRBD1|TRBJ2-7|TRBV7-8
CASSLARTGGFDEQYF
TGTGCCAGCAGCTTAGCGAGGACAGGGGGCTTCGACGAGCAGTACTTC
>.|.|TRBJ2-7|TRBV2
CASSPRTPLYF
TGTGCCAGCAGTCCCCGGACTCCTTTGTACTTC
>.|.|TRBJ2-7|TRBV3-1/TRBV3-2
CASSQEAPYEQYF
TGTGCCAGCAGCCAAGAGGCCCCCTACGAGCAGTACTTC
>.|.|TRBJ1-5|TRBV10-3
CAISELQSNQPQHF
TGTGCCATCAGTGAGTTACAGTCCAATCAGCCCCAGCATTTT
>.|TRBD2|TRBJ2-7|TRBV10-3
CAIRESGLAGVEQYF
TGTGCCATCAGAGAATCGGGACTAGCGGGAGTCGAGCAGTACTTC
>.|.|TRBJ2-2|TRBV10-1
CASKSGLNTGELFF
TGCGCCAGCAAAAGCGGGCTGAACACCGGGGAGCTGTTTTTT
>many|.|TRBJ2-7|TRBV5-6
CASSLGQIYEQYF
TGTGCCAGCAGCTTGGGGCAGATCTACGAGCAGTACTTC
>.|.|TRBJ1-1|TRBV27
CASSLSGGETFF
TGTGCCAGCAGTTTAAGCGGGGGGGAGACTTTCTTT
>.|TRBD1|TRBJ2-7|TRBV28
CASSSVGQGSSYEQYF
TGTGCCAGCAGTTCCGTGGGACAGGGTAGCTCCTACGAGCAGTACTTC
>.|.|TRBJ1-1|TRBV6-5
CASSSATGNTEAFF
TGTGCCAGCAGTTCCGCTACAGGGAACACTGAAGCTTTCTTT
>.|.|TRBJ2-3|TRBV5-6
CASSRISGTDTQYF
TGTGCCAGCAGCCGGATTAGCGGCACAGATACGCAGTATTTT
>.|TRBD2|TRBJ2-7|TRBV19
CASSIFPLAGGNEQYF
TGTGCCAGTAGTATTTTTCCCCTAGCGGGAGGAAACGAGCAGTACTTC
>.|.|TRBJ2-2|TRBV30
CAWSLQGGGELFF
TGTGCCTGGAGTTTACAGGGTGGCGGGGAGCTGTTTTTT
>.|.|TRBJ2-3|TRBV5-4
CASSLAGITDTQYF
TGTGCCAGCAGCTTGGCCGGGATCACAGATACGCAGTATTTT
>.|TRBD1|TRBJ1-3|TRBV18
CAGRTGPGNTIYF
TGTGCCGGCAGGACAGGGCCTGGAAACACCATATATTTT
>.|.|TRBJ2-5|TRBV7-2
CASSPRVAVETQYF
TGTGCCAGCAGCCCCCGGGTGGCCGTGGAGACCCAGTACTTC
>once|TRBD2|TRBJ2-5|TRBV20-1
CSLSGSDDQYF
TGCAGTCTTAGCGGGAGTGATGACCAGTACTTC
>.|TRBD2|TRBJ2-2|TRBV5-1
CASSLSPWREVTGELFF
TGCGCCAGCAGCCTATCTCCTTGGCGGGAGGTCACCGGGGAGCTGTTTTTT
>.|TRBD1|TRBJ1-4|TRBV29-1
CSVGTGVEKLFF
TGCAGCGTTGGGACAGGGGTGGAAAAACTGTTTTTT
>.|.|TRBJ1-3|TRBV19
CASSRTGGIGNTIYF
TGTGCCAGTAGTAGGACCGGGGGGATTGGAAACACCATATATTTT
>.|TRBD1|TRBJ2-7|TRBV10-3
CAISGTGGSYEQYF
TGTGCCATTTCCGGGACAGGGGGCTCCTACGAGCAGTACTTC
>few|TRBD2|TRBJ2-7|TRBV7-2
CASSLVAGTSEQYF
TGTGCCAGCAGCTTAGTAGCGGGAACCTCCGAGCAGTACTTC
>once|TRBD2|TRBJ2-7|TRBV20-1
CSASRASGGSYEQYF
TGCAGTGCTAGTCGGGCTAGCGGGGGCTCCTACGAGCAGTACTTC
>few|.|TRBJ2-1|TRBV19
CASSTMHRRKANEQFF
TGTGCCAGTAGTACAATGCATAGGCGGAAGGCCAATGAGCAGTTCTTC
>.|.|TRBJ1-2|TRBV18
CASSPPTAYGYTF
TGTGCCAGCTCACCACCGACAGCGTATGGCTACACCTTC
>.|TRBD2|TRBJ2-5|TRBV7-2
CASTRLGGAIGETQYF
TGTGCCAGCACTCGATTGGGAGGGGCGATTGGGGAGACCCAGTACTTC
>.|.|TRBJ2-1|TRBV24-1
CATSERNNEQFF
TGTGCCACCAGTGAGCGAAACAATGAGCAGTTCTTC
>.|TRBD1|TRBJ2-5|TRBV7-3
CASSIDRATQYF
TGTGCCAGCAGCATCGACAGGGCGACCCAGTACTTC
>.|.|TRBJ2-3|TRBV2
CASSEQVLPSTDTQYF
TGTGCCAGCAGTGAGCAGGTTTTGCCTAGCACAGATACGCAGTATTTT
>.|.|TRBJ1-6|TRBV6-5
CASSFSGSSPLHF
TGTGCCAGCAGTTTCTCAGGGAGTTCACCCCTCCACTTT
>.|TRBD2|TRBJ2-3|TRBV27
CASSLVLRTGGPDTQYF
TGTGCCAGCAGTTTAGTATTACGTACGGGAGGGCCAGATACGCAGTATTTT
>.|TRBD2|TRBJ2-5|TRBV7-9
CASSGGAQYF
TGTGCCAGCAGCGGGGGGGCCCAGTACTTC
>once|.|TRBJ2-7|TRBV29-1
CSVEDPGNSYEQYF
TGCAGCGTTGAAGATCCGGGTAACTCCTACGAGCAGTACTTC
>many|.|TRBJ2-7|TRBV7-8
CASSFLQGIIYNEQYF
TGTGCCAGCAGCTTTCTTCAGGGGATTATATACAACGAGCAGTACTTC